This is a list of T cell receptor beta chains from one sample in a study of regulatory and conventional T cells in RAG deficiency. TCRdb's copy holds only in-frame clones and misses some; the assay was immunoSEQ multiplex PCR. The table has approximately 22,000 clones, around 97% seen once. Another study also made use of these data, one on regulatory T cells.

Sequenced sample: CD25- CD4+ T cells sorted from blood. These TCRs come from a human donor in good health. CDR3s include the opening cysteine and the closing phenylalanine or tryptophan. Fields, in order: J gene, V gene, clone size, D gene, CDR3 protein, CDR3 DNA. D genes are given only for firm matches. For some rows the clone size is stated as once, few or many, or as a class when expanded; others skip it.

j_gene: TRBJ1-5; v_gene: TRBV18; abundance: once; d_gene: TRBD1; CDR3aa: CASRQGNNQPQHF; CDR3nt: TGTGCCAGCCGACAGGGGAACAATCAGCCCCAGCATTTT
j_gene: TRBJ1-2; v_gene: TRBV27; abundance: -; d_gene: -; CDR3aa: CASSLVTGDYGYTF; CDR3nt: TGTGCCAGCAGTCTGGTGACAGGAGACTATGGCTACACCTTC
j_gene: TRBJ1-5; v_gene: TRBV28; abundance: -; d_gene: TRBD1; CDR3aa: CASSSDGQGGNQPQHF; CDR3nt: TGTGCCAGCAGTTCGGATGGACAGGGAGGCAATCAGCCCCAGCATTTT
j_gene: TRBJ2-1; v_gene: TRBV10-3; abundance: -; d_gene: TRBD1; CDR3aa: CAISGQGPNEQFF; CDR3nt: TGTGCCATCAGCGGACAGGGACCCAATGAGCAGTTCTTC
j_gene: TRBJ2-3; v_gene: TRBV9; abundance: -; d_gene: TRBD2; CDR3aa: CASSATSGGRGRTDTQYF; CDR3nt: TGTGCCAGCAGCGCAACTAGCGGGGGGCGGGGGCGCACAGATACGCAGTATTTT
j_gene: TRBJ1-6; v_gene: TRBV30; abundance: -; d_gene: -; CDR3aa: CAWSSGTGYSPLHF; CDR3nt: TGTGCCTGGAGTTCCGGGACTGGCTATTCACCCCTCCACTTT
j_gene: TRBJ1-2; v_gene: TRBV28; abundance: -; d_gene: TRBD1; CDR3aa: CASSSGQVYGYTF; CDR3nt: TGTGCCAGCAGCTCGGGACAGGTTTATGGCTACACCTTC
j_gene: TRBJ2-5; v_gene: TRBV6-5; abundance: -; d_gene: -; CDR3aa: CASSPGEETQYF; CDR3nt: TGTGCCAGCAGCCCCGGGGAAGAGACCCAGTACTTC
j_gene: TRBJ2-7; v_gene: TRBV7-6; abundance: -; d_gene: TRBD1; CDR3aa: CASSAQMSGQAKYF; CDR3nt: TGTGCCAGCAGCGCCCAAATGTCGGGACAGGCGAAGTACTTC
j_gene: TRBJ1-6; v_gene: TRBV5-1; abundance: -; d_gene: -; CDR3aa: CASSLRLPSGTNSPLHF; CDR3nt: TGCGCCAGCAGCTTGCGACTTCCCTCCGGCACTAATTCACCCCTCCACTTT
j_gene: TRBJ2-2; v_gene: TRBV5-1; abundance: -; d_gene: -; CDR3aa: CASSFEGTMAGELFF; CDR3nt: TGCGCCAGCAGCTTTGAGGGGACAATGGCCGGGGAGCTGTTTTTT
j_gene: TRBJ1-1; v_gene: TRBV6-5; abundance: -; d_gene: -; CDR3aa: CASSGIRVNTEAFF; CDR3nt: TGTGCCAGCAGTGGTATTCGGGTGAACACTGAAGCTTTCTTT
j_gene: TRBJ2-1; v_gene: TRBV18; abundance: -; d_gene: -; CDR3aa: CASSPWAGNNYNEQFF; CDR3nt: TGTGCCAGCTCACCATGGGCTGGAAACAATTACAATGAGCAGTTCTTC
j_gene: TRBJ1-2; v_gene: TRBV9; abundance: -; d_gene: -; CDR3aa: CASSGGQVPAYGYTF; CDR3nt: TGTGCCAGCAGCGGCGGACAAGTTCCAGCCTATGGCTACACCTTC
j_gene: TRBJ2-3; v_gene: TRBV7-2; abundance: once; d_gene: -; CDR3aa: CASSLVGSHTVSNTQYF; CDR3nt: TGTGCCAGCAGCTTAGTGGGTTCTCACACGGTTAGCAATACGCAGTATTTT
j_gene: TRBJ1-2; v_gene: TRBV5-6; abundance: -; d_gene: TRBD1; CDR3aa: CASSWTGGTAPEAF; CDR3nt: TGTGCCAGCAGCTGGACCGGCGGGACAGCGCCGGAAGCCTTC
j_gene: TRBJ2-7; v_gene: TRBV27; abundance: -; d_gene: -; CDR3aa: CASSQDTLGLGYEQYF; CDR3nt: TGTGCCAGCAGTCAGGACACTCTAGGCTTAGGCTACGAGCAGTACTTC
j_gene: TRBJ1-2; v_gene: TRBV2; abundance: -; d_gene: TRBD1; CDR3aa: CASSRQGGDYGYTF; CDR3nt: TGTGCCAGCAGTAGACAGGGGGGGGACTATGGCTACACCTTC
j_gene: TRBJ2-7; v_gene: TRBV9; abundance: -; d_gene: TRBD1; CDR3aa: CASSTRDRGSYYEQYF; CDR3nt: TGTGCCAGCAGCACCCGGGACAGGGGCTCCTACTACGAGCAGTACTTC
j_gene: TRBJ2-5; v_gene: TRBV9; abundance: -; d_gene: TRBD2; CDR3aa: CASSMGLAGEETQYF; CDR3nt: TGTGCCAGCAGCATGGGACTAGCGGGGGAGGAGACCCAGTACTTC
j_gene: TRBJ2-1; v_gene: TRBV27; abundance: -; d_gene: TRBD2; CDR3aa: CASSLDSGLAGIYNEQFF; CDR3nt: TGTGCCAGCAGTTTAGATTCGGGACTAGCGGGGATCTACAATGAGCAGTTCTTC
j_gene: TRBJ2-5; v_gene: TRBV18; abundance: -; d_gene: TRBD2; CDR3aa: CASSQAGTGGETQYF; CDR3nt: TGTGCCAGCTCACAGGCCGGGACGGGAGGAGAGACCCAGTACTTC
j_gene: TRBJ2-2; v_gene: TRBV5-6; abundance: -; d_gene: -; CDR3aa: CASSPSQGSLNTGELFF; CDR3nt: TGTGCCAGCAGCCCAAGTCAGGGTTCCCTGAACACCGGGGAGCTGTTTTTT
j_gene: TRBJ1-2; v_gene: TRBV9; abundance: -; d_gene: TRBD1; CDR3aa: CASSADGQGYGYTF; CDR3nt: TGTGCCAGCAGCGCCGATGGACAGGGCTATGGCTACACCTTC
j_gene: TRBJ1-2; v_gene: TRBV6-1; abundance: -; d_gene: -; CDR3aa: CASSVTGSYGYTF; CDR3nt: TGTGCCAGCAGTGTTACAGGCTCCTATGGCTACACCTTC
j_gene: TRBJ2-2; v_gene: TRBV2; abundance: -; d_gene: -; CDR3aa: CASSRRRGLDANTGELFF; CDR3nt: TGTGCCAGCAGTCGACGCCGGGGACTTGACGCGAACACCGGGGAGCTGTTTTTT
j_gene: TRBJ2-2; v_gene: TRBV9; abundance: -; d_gene: -; CDR3aa: CASSDPDTALISGELFF; CDR3nt: TGTGCCAGCAGCGATCCAGACACGGCTCTTATCTCCGGGGAGCTGTTTTTT
j_gene: TRBJ1-1; v_gene: TRBV28; abundance: -; d_gene: -; CDR3aa: CASSLSRGTEAFF; CDR3nt: TGTGCCAGCAGCCTTTCAAGGGGCACTGAAGCTTTCTTT
j_gene: TRBJ1-6; v_gene: TRBV2; abundance: -; d_gene: -; CDR3aa: CASSLNDRTGFSTYNSPLHF; CDR3nt: TGTGCCAGCAGTCTAAACGACAGGACGGGTTTCAGCACCTATAATTCACCCCTCCACTTT
j_gene: TRBJ1-2; v_gene: TRBV2; abundance: -; d_gene: TRBD1; CDR3aa: CASSQTGANYGYTF; CDR3nt: TGTGCCAGCAGCCAGACAGGGGCGAACTATGGCTACACCTTC
j_gene: TRBJ1-5; v_gene: TRBV7-2; abundance: once; d_gene: TRBD1; CDR3aa: CASSHDWTGGQPQHF; CDR3nt: TGTGCCAGCAGCCACGACTGGACAGGGGGCCAGCCCCAGCATTTT
j_gene: TRBJ1-2; v_gene: TRBV2; abundance: -; d_gene: TRBD1; CDR3aa: CASSSYRGGGYTF; CDR3nt: TGTGCCAGCAGCTCTTACAGGGGAGGAGGCTACACCTTC
j_gene: TRBJ1-3; v_gene: TRBV2; abundance: few; d_gene: -; CDR3aa: CASSPQGGFGNTIYF; CDR3nt: TGTGCCAGCAGCCCACAAGGGGGTTTTGGAAACACCATATATTTT
j_gene: TRBJ2-1; v_gene: TRBV14; abundance: -; d_gene: TRBD2; CDR3aa: CASSRLPRSGGRSSSYNEQFF; CDR3nt: TGTGCCAGCAGCCGCCTGCCGCGTAGCGGGGGACGATCTAGCTCCTACAATGAGCAGTTCTTC
j_gene: TRBJ2-5; v_gene: TRBV5-1; abundance: -; d_gene: -; CDR3aa: CASSLAGFPTQETQYF; CDR3nt: TGCGCCAGCAGCTTGGCAGGGTTTCCGACCCAAGAGACCCAGTACTTC
j_gene: TRBJ2-3; v_gene: TRBV18; abundance: -; d_gene: TRBD1; CDR3aa: CAGSLGTGPTSTDTQYF; CDR3nt: TGTGCCGGCTCACTTGGGACAGGTCCTACTAGCACAGATACGCAGTATTTT
j_gene: TRBJ2-7; v_gene: TRBV5-1; abundance: -; d_gene: TRBD1; CDR3aa: CASSLAPGQGPYEQYF; CDR3nt: TGCGCCAGCAGCTTGGCACCGGGACAGGGGCCCTACGAGCAGTACTTC
j_gene: TRBJ1-6; v_gene: TRBV6-5; abundance: once; d_gene: TRBD1; CDR3aa: CASRGQGHYNSPLHF; CDR3nt: TGTGCCAGCAGGGGACAGGGCCACTATAATTCACCCCTCCACTTT
j_gene: TRBJ1-5; v_gene: TRBV28; abundance: -; d_gene: TRBD1; CDR3aa: CASSPSTGGSGQPQHF; CDR3nt: TGTGCCAGCAGTCCGTCGACAGGGGGCTCGGGTCAGCCCCAGCATTTT
j_gene: TRBJ1-3; v_gene: TRBV5-8; abundance: few; d_gene: -; CDR3aa: CASSLGVIGDSGNTIYF; CDR3nt: TGTGCCAGCAGCTTGGGAGTGATCGGGGACTCTGGAAACACCATATATTTT
j_gene: TRBJ1-1; v_gene: TRBV19; abundance: -; d_gene: -; CDR3aa: CASSVRRVQSTEAFF; CDR3nt: TGTGCCAGTAGTGTCCGCAGGGTGCAGAGCACTGAAGCTTTCTTT
j_gene: TRBJ2-2; v_gene: TRBV21-1; abundance: -; d_gene: -; CDR3aa: CASSKGGRHTGELFF; CDR3nt: TGTGCCAGCAGCAAAGGAGGCCGACACACCGGGGAGCTGTTTTTT
j_gene: TRBJ2-5; v_gene: TRBV5-1; abundance: -; d_gene: TRBD2; CDR3aa: CASSLGAGGRETQYF; CDR3nt: TGCGCCAGCAGCTTGGGCGCGGGGGGCCGGGAGACCCAGTACTTC
j_gene: TRBJ2-3; v_gene: TRBV4-1; abundance: -; d_gene: -; CDR3aa: CASSPRPGVITDTQYF; CDR3nt: TGCGCCAGCAGCCCACGGCCAGGCGTGATCACAGATACGCAGTATTTT